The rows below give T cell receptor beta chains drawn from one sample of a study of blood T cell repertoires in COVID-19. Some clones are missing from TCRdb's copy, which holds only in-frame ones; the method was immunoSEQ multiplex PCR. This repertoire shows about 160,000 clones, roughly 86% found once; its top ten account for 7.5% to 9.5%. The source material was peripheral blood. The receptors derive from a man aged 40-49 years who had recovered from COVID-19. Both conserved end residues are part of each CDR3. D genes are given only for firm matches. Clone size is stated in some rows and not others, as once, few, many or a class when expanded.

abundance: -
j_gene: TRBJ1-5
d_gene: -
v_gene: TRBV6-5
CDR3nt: TGTGCCAGCACCCAAGGGGGTTACGGCAATCAGCCCCAGCATTTT
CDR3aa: CASTQGGYGNQPQHF

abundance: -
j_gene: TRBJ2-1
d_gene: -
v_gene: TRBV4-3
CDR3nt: TGCGCCAGCGGCTTTAGCGTCTACAATGAGCAGTTCTTC
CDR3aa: CASGFSVYNEQFF

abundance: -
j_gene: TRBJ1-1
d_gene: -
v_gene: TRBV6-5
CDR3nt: TGTGCCAGCAGTTGGACGGGAGTGAACACTGAAGCTTTCTTT
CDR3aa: CASSWTGVNTEAFF

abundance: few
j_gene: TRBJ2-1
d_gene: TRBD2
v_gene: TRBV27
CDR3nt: TGTGCCAGCAGCAGACTAGCGGGTTACAATGAGCAGTTCTTC
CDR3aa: CASSRLAGYNEQFF

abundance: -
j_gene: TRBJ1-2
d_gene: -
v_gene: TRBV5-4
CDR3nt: TGTGCCAGCAGCTTCCGGCAGGGCAATAATACCTTC
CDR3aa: CASSFRQGNNTF

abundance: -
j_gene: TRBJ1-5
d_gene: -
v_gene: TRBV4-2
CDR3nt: TGTGCCAGCAGCCAAGGAGGGCCCCGAGGAATGGGCAATCAGCCCCAGCATTTT
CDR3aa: CASSQGGPRGMGNQPQHF

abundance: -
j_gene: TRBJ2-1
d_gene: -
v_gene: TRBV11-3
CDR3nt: TGTGCCAGCAGCTTAGGCGGGACGGGGGAGAATGAGCAGTTCTTC
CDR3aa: CASSLGGTGENEQFF

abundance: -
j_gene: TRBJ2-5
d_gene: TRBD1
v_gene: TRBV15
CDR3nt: TGTGCCACCAGCAGACCGGGACAGGGAACTTTTGGGACCCAGTACTTC
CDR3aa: CATSRPGQGTFGTQYF

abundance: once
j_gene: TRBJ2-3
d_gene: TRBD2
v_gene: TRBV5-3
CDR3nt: TGTGCCAGAAGCTTGGCTCGGACTAGCGGGAGAAATACGCAGTATTTT
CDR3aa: CARSLARTSGRNTQYF

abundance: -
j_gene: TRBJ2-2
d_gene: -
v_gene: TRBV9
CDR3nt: TGTGCCAGCACCCCAGGGGTGAACACCGGGGAGCTGTTTTTT
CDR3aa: CASTPGVNTGELFF

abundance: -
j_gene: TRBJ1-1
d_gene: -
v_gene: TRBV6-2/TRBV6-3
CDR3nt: TGTGCCAGCAGTTATCCTAAAACCGCCATGAACACTGAAGCTTTCTTT
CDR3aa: CASSYPKTAMNTEAFF

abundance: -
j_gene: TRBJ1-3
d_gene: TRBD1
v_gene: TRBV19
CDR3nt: TGTGCCAGTAGTGTCCCAGGGGGCCTCTCTGGAAACACCATATATTTT
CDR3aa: CASSVPGGLSGNTIYF

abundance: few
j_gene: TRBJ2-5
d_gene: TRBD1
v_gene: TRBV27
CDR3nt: TGTGCCAGCAGTTTGGAGGGACAGGGTTTGGAGACCCAGTACTTC
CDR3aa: CASSLEGQGLETQYF

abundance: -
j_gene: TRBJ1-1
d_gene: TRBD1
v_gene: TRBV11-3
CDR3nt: TGTGCCAGCGGAGACAGGGGGCGGACTGAAGCTTTCTTT
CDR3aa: CASGDRGRTEAFF

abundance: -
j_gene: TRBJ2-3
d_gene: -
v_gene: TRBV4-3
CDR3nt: TGCGCCAGCAGCCAAGGCAGGGGTTCAGATACGCAGTATTTT
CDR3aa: CASSQGRGSDTQYF

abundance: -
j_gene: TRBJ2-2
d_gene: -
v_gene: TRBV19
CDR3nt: TGTGCCAGTAGTATATTAAACACCGGGGAGCTGTTTTTT
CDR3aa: CASSILNTGELFF

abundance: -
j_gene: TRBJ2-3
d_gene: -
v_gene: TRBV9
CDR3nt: TGTGCCAGCAGCGCCACGAATGAATTTAGCGGCTCTAGCACAGATACGCAGTATTTT
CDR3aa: CASSATNEFSGSSTDTQYF

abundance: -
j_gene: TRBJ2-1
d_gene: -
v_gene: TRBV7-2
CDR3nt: TGTGCCAGCAGTTTCAACAATGAGCAGTTCTTC
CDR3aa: CASSFNNEQFF

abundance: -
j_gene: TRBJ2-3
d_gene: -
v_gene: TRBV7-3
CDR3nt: TGTGCCAGCAGCTTAGACGGGAGCGGGGATACGCAGTATTTT
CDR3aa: CASSLDGSGDTQYF

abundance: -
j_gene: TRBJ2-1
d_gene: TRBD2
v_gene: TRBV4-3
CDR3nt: TGCGCCAGCAGCCAAGCACTGCCCAGGACTAGCGGGAGACATGAGCAGTTCTTC
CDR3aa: CASSQALPRTSGRHEQFF

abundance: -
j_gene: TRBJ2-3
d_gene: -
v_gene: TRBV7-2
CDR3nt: TGTGCCAGCAGACGTCACCCTTGGAGTAGCGGAGAAACAGATACGCAGTATTTT
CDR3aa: CASRRHPWSSGETDTQYF

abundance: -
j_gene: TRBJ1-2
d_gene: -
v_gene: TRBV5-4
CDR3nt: TGTGCCAGCAGCGGGGAGGCGCGGTTCGGCTACACCTTC
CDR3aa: CASSGEARFGYTF